This T cell receptor beta chain was identified during a study of blood T cell repertoires in COVID-19 (dated by TCRdb to 2020 to 2022). For context, the study as a whole: Collaborator samples came from the United States, Italy and Spain and covered acute and convalescent phases of COVID-19. Sample metadata almost always included a de-identified subject ID, COVID-19 status, age in years and sex. Samples were obtained from the ongoing ImmuneRACE study (first 160 participants) and from 1,000 to 1,500 subjects provided by 6 global collaborators. Where available, HLA class I and class II types were taken from metadata supplied by the sample provider and were not determined by assay-based typing. The prospective study material was composed of cDNA or gDNA derived from T cells, B-cell-depleted T cells, or PBMCs. The repertoires were released in a freely available public database intended as a resource for research on the immune response to SARS-CoV-2. Deeply sampled blood TCRbeta repertoires from subjects exposed to, actively infected with, or recovered from COVID-19 were included in the dataset.

Results and caveats for the whole study, not just this receptor: The quantity of clinical and demographic metadata differed by source and by participant and was supplied without curation.

V is cut by 2 bases and J by 2 bases, and the space between the germline ends is 12 bases. There are 15 amino acids in the CDR3, from cysteine to phenylalanine inclusive. The read is trimmed to its CDR3 DNA, 45 bases read in frame from base 1. The germline V gene provides CDR1 SGHAT and CDR2 FQNNGV. With respect to this clone: Its antigen target is currently unknown. Base qualities were left out, and no much larger clone turns up one base away.

TCRbeta CDR3 regions were amplified from genomic DNA by means of the immunoSEQ Assay, a bias-controlled multiplex PCR. Turning to the authors' computational methods: The number of nucleated cells in each sample was estimated by amplification of reference gene primers within the assay. To quantify the absolute abundance of each unique TCRbeta CDR3 rearrangement, sequence reads were collapsed and filtered. For each sample, productive Simpson clonality was calculated as the square root of Simpson's diversity index over productive rearrangements. The table was pulled from immuneACCESS by TCRdb, which kept in-frame rearrangements only. Such tables lose some clones; where checked, under half of the loss comes from unresolved V genes, and the rest has no known cause. The V and J calls and clone size are taken from that table; D and trimming were inferred from the DNA. The sample includes over 300,000 clones, with roughly 90% observed a single time. 0.95% to 1.5% of the sample rests with the top ten.

Each collaborating institution followed its own protocols to collect whole blood in K2EDTA tubes. For TCRbeta analysis, collaborator samples were shipped as frozen whole blood, as isolated PBMCs, or as DNA extracted from either sample type. The sequence derives from a man aged 40-49 years with acute or convalescent COVID-19. Sequenced material: peripheral blood. Recombination joined TRBV11-2 with TRBJ1-2, with TRBD1 as a weak D call on 5 bases. The CDR3 in this case is CASSLFGGRNYGYTF. The DNA reads TGTGCCAGCAGCTTATTCGGGGGTCGGAACTATGGCTACACCTTC.